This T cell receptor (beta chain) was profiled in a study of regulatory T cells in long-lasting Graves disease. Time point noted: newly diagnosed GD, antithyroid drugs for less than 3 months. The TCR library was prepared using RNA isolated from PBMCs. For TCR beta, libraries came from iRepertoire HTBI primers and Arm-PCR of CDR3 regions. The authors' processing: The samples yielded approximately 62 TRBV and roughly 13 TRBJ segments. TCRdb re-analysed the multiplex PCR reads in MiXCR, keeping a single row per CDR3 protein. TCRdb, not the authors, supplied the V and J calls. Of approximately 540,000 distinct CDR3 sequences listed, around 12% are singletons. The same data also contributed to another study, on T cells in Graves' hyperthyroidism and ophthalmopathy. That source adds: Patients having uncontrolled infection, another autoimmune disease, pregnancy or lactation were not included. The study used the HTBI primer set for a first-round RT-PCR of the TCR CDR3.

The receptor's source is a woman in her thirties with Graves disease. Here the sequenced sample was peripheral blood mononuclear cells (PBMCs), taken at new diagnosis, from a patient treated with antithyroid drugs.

The CDR3 protein is CASSQDTSGRAGELFF. DNA of the CDR3: TGCGCCAGCAGCCAAGATACCAGCGGGAGGGCCGGGGAGCTGTTTTTT. This sequence joins TRBV4-3 and TRBJ2-2, with 10 bases that match TRBD2. J lost 6 bases, V lost 0 bases, and 4 bases had no gene match. Germline V gene sequence: CDR1 LGHNA, CDR2 YSLEER. The CDR3 runs to 16 residues.